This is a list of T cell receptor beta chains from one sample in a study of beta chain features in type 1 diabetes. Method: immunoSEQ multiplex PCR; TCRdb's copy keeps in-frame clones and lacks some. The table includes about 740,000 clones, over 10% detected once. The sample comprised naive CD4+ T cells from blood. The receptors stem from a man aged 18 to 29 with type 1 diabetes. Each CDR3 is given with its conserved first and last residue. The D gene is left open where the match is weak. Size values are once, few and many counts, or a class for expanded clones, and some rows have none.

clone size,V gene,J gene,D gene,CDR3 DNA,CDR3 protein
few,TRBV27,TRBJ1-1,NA,TGTGCCAGCACCCTGAACAGGCAAAGAACTGAAGCTTTCTTT,CASTLNRQRTEAFF
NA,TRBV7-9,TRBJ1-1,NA,TGTGCCAGCAGCCCGCTTTTTCCTGAAGCTTTCTTT,CASSPLFPEAFF
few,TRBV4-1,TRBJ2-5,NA,TGCGCCAGCAGCCAAGGTCGAGTGGTACAAGAGACCCAGTACTTC,CASSQGRVVQETQYF
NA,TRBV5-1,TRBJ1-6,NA,TGCGCCAGCTGTGCCCAAGAGCCGGGCCTTAATTCACCCCTCCACTTT,CASCAQEPGLNSPLHF
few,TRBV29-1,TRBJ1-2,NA,TGCAGCGTCCACCTGGGACCGCAAAACTATGGCTACACCTTC,CSVHLGPQNYGYTF
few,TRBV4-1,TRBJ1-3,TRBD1,TGCGCCAGCAGCCAAGAAAGACAGGGCTCTGGAAACACCATATATTTT,CASSQERQGSGNTIYF
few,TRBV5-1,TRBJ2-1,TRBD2,TGCGCCAGTACTAGCGGGGGGCCTTCCTACAATGAGCAGTTCTTC,CASTSGGPSYNEQFF
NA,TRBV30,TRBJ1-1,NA,TGTGCCTGGGAAAAGGGGCTGGTGTACACTGAAGCTTTCTTT,CAWEKGLVYTEAFF
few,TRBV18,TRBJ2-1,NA,TGTGCCAGCTCACCCCCGGGAAGGGGGGGTGAGCAGTTCTTC,CASSPPGRGGEQFF
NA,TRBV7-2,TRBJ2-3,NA,TGTGCCAGCAGCTTAGTGAGTGGGGGGGCTGGAGATACGCAGTATTTT,CASSLVSGGAGDTQYF
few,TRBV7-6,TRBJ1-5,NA,TGTGCCAGCAGCTTAGCTCCCGTCAGAAACAATCAGCCCCAGCATTTT,CASSLAPVRNNQPQHF
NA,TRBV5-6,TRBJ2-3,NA,TGTGCCAGCAGTTACCGGCCGGGGGTAGAAGATACGCAGTATTTT,CASSYRPGVEDTQYF
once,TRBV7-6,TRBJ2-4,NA,TGTGCCAGCAGCTCCAGAGACAGCGGATTAGCCAAAAACATTCAGTACTTC,CASSSRDSGLAKNIQYF
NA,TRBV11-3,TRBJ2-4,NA,TGTGCCAGCAGCTTACCAGCGACGGCCAAAAACATTCAGTACTTC,CASSLPATAKNIQYF
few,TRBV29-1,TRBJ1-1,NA,TGCAGCGTTGGGGCGAGCAAGGTTGGGATGAACACTGAAGCTTTCTTT,CSVGASKVGMNTEAFF
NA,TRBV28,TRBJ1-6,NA,TGTGCCAGCAGTTTAGGATCACCCCTCCACTTT,CASSLGSPLHF
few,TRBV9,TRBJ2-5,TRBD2,TGTGCCAGCAGCGGGACTAGCGGGAGGGAGACCCAGTACTTC,CASSGTSGRETQYF
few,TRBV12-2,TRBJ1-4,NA,TGTGCAAGTCGTTTACGCGTGGAAAAACTGTTTTTT,CASRLRVEKLFF
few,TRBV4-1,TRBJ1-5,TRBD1,TGCGCCAGCAGCCAGGGACAGATTCGAGATCAGCCCCAGCATTTT,CASSQGQIRDQPQHF
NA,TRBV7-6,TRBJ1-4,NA,TGTGCCAGCAGCCCTAGACCGGGTGATGGGGGCTGGGAAAAACTGTTTTTT,CASSPRPGDGGWEKLFF
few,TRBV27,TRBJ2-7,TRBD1,TGTGCCAGCAGTGGACAGGGGGCGATCTACGAGCAGTACTTC,CASSGQGAIYEQYF
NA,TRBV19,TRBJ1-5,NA,TGTGCCAGTAGTATGAGCCTTAGCAATCAGCCCCAGCATTTT,CASSMSLSNQPQHF
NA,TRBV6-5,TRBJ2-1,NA,TGTGCCAGCCACGGCCGGGGAAATGAGCAGTTCTTC,CASHGRGNEQFF